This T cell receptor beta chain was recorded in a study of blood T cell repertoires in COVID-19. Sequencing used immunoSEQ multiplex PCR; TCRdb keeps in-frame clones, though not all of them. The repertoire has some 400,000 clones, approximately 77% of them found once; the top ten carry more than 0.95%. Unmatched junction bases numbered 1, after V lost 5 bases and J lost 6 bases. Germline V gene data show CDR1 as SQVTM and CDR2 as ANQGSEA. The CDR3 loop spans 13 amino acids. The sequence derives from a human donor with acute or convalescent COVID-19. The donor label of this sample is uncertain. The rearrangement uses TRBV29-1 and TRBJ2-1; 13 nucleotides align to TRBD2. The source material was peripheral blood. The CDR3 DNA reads TGCAGCGTTCGGACTAGCGGGAGCAATGAGCAGTTCTTC. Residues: CSVRTSGSNEQFF.